This T cell receptor (beta chain) appears in the sequencing data of a study of blood T cell repertoires in COVID-19. V shed 3 bases and J shed 10 bases, with 13 bases lying between them. CDR1 GTSNPN and CDR2 SVGIG come from the germline V gene (reference sequence). CDR3 length: 13 amino acids. This clone was counted ten times or more. Sequencing used immunoSEQ multiplex PCR; TCRdb keeps in-frame clones, though not all of them. The sample yields 110,000 to 150,000 clones, 87% seen once. Participants' own reports of clinical history determined their cohort assignment. Cohort 3 recovery required two negative PCRs, clearance, or symptom resolution.

This clonotype was sampled from a man aged 60 to 69 who had recovered from COVID-19. The chain couples TRBV30 to TRBJ1-6; a possible D gene is TRBD1 (5 bases). The sample comprised PBMCs or T cells enriched from blood (not recorded which). Written as DNA, the CDR3 is TGTGCCTGGAGGACAGACCGTAGATCACCCCTCCACTTT. Amino acids: CAWRTDRRSPLHF. The whole variable domain, remainder taken from reference TRBV30 and TRBJ1-6, is SQTIHQWPATLVQPVGSPLSLECTVEGTSNPNLYWYRQAAGRGLQLLFYSVGIGQISSEVPQNLSASRPQDRQFILSSKKLLLSDSGFYLCAWRTDRRSPLHFGNGTRLTVT.